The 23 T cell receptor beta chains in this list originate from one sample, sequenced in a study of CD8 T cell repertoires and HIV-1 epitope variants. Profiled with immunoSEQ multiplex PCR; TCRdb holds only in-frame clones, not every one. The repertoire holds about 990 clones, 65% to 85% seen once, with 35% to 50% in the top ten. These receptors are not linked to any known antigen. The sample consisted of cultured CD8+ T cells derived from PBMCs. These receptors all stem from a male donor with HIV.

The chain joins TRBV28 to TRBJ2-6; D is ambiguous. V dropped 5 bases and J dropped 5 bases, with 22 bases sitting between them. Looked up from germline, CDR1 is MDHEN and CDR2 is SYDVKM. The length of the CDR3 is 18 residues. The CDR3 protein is CASSRHRLTQSRANVLTF. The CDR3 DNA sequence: TGTGCCAGCAGTCGGCATCGCTTGACACAAAGTCGGGCCAACGTCCTGACTTTC.

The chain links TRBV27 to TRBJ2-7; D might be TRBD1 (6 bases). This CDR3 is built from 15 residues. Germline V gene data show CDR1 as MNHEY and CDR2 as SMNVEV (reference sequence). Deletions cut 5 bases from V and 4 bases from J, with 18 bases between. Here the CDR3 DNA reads TGTGCCAGCAGTCAAAATGCTGGGACACCATACGAGCAGTACTTC. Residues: CASSQNAGTPYEQYF.

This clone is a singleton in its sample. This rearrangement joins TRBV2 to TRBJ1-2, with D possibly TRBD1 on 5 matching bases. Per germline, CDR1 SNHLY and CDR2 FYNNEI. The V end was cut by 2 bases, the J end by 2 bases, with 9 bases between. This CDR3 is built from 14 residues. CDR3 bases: TGTGCCAGCAGTGAATTGGGGGGGAACTATGGCTACACCTTC. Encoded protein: CASSELGGNYGYTF.

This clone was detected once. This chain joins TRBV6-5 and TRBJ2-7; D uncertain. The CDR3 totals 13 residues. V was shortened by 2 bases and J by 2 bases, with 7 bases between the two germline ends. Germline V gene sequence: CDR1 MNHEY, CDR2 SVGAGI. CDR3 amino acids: CASSYRLTYEQYF. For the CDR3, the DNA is TGTGCCAGCAGTTACAGATTAACCTACGAGCAGTACTTC.

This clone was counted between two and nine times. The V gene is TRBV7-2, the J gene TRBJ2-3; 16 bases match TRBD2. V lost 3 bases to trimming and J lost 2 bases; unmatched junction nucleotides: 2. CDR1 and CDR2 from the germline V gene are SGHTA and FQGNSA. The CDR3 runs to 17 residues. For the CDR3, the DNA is TGTGCCAGCAGCTTGGGACTAGCGGGAGGGCCCACAGATACGCAGTATTTT. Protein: CASSLGLAGGPTDTQYF. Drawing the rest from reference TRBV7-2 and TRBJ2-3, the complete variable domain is GAGVSQSPSNKVTEKGKDVELRCDPISGHTALYWYRQSLGQGLEFLIYFQGNSAPDKSGLPSDRFSAERTGGSVSTLTIQRTQQEDSAVYLCASSLGLAGGPTDTQYFGPGTRLTVL.

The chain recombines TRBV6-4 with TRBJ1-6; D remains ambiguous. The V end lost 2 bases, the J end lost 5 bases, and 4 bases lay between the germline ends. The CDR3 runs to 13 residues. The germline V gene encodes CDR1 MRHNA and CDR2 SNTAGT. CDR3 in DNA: TGTGCCAGCAGTGACGGAGATAATTCACCCCTCCACTTT. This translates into CASSDGDNSPLHF.

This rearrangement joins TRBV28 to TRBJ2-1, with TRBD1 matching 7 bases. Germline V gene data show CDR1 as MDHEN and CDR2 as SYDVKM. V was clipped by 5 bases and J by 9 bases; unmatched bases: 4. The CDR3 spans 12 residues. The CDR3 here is CASSPGGSEQFF. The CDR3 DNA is TGTGCCAGCAGTCCAGGGGGAAGTGAGCAGTTCTTC.

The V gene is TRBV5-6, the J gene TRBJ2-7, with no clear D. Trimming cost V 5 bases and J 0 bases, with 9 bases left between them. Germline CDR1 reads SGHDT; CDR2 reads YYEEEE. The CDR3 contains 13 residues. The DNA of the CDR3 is TGTGCCAGCAGTCCGACCGTCTCCTACGAGCAGTACTTC. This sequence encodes CASSPTVSYEQYF. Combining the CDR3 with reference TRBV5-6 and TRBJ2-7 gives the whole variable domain DAGVTQSPTHLIKTRGQQVTLRCSPKSGHDTVSWYQQALGQGPQFIFQYYEEEERQRGNFPDRFSGHQFPNYSSELNVNALLLGDSALYLCASSPTVSYEQYFGPGTRLTVT.

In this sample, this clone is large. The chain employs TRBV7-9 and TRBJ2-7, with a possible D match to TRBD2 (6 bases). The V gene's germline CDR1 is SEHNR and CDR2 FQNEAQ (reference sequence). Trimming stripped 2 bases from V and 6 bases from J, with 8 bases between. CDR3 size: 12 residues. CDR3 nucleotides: TGTGCCAGCAGCTTACGAGCGGGCGAGCAGTACTTC. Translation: CASSLRAGEQYF.

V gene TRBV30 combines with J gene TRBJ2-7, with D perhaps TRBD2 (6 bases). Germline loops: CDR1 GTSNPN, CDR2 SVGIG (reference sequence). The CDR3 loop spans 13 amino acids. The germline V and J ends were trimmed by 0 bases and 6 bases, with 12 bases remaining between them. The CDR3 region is CAWSVGGIPEQYF. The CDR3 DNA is TGTGCCTGGAGTGTAGGCGGGATTCCCGAGCAGTACTTC.

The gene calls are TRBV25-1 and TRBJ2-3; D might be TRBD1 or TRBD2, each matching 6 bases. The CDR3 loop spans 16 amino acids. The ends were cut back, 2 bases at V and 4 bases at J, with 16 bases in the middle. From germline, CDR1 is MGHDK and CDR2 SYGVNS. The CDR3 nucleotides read TGTGCCAGCAGTGAAGCCCGGGCAGGGGAGGCAGATACGCAGTATTTT. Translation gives CASSEARAGEADTQYF.

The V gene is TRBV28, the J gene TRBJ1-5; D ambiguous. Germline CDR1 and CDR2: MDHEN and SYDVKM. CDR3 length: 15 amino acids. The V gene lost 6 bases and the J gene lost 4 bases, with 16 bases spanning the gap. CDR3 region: CASSPVGETNQPQHF. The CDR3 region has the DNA TGTGCCAGCAGCCCCGTCGGGGAGACAAATCAGCCCCAGCATTTT.

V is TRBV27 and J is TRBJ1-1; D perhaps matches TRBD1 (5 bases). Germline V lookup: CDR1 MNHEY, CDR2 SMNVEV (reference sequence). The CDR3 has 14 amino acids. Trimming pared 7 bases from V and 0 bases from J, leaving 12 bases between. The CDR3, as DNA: TGTGCCAGCACCTCCTTGACAGTGAACACTGAAGCTTTCTTT. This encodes CASTSLTVNTEAFF.

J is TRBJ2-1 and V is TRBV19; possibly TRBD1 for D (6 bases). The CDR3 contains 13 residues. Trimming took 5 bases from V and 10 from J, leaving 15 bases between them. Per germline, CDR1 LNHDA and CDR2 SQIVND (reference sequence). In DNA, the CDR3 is TGTGCCAGTAGTGCGACAGGCTTTGGGGAGCAGTTCTTC. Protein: CASSATGFGEQFF. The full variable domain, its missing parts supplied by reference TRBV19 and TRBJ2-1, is DGGITQSPKYLFRKEGQNVTLSCEQNLNHDAMYWYRQDPGQGLRLIYYSQIVNDFQKGDIAEGYSVSREKKESFPLTVTSAQKNPTAFYLCASSATGFGEQFFGPGTRLTVL.

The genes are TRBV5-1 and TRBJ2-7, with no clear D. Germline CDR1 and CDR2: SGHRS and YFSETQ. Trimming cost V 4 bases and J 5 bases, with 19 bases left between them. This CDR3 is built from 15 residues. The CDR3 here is CASSLNLVLGNEQYF. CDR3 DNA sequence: TGCGCCAGCAGCCTAAACCTTGTCCTTGGTAACGAGCAGTACTTC.

In DNA form, the CDR3 reads TGTGCCAGCAGCGTATCGGGACAAAACTACGAGCAGTACTTC. It encodes CASSVSGQNYEQYF. The V and J genes are TRBV9 and TRBJ2-7; D possibly corresponds to TRBD1 (6 bases). CDR1 SGDLS and CDR2 YYNGEE come from the germline V gene. V lost 1 base and J lost 3, with 11 bases in between. The CDR3 runs to 14 residues.

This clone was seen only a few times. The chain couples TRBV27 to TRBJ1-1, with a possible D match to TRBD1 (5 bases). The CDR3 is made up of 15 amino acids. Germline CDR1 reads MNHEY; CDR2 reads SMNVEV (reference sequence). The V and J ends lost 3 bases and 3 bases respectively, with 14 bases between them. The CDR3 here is CASSLYGGSDTEAFF. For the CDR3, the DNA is TGTGCCAGCAGTTTGTATGGGGGTTCGGACACTGAAGCTTTCTTT.

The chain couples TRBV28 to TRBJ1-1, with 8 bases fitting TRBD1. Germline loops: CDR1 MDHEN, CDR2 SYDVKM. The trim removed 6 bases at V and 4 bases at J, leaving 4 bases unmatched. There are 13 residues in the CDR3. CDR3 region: CASRWTGPTEAFF. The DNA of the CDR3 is TGTGCCAGCAGGTGGACAGGGCCCACTGAAGCTTTCTTT.

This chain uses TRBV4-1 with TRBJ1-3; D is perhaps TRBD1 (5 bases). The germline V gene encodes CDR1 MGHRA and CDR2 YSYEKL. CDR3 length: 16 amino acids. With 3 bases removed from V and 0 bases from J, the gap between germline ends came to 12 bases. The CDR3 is CASSQGPRGSGNTIYF. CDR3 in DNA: TGCGCCAGCAGCCAGGGGCCAAGGGGCTCTGGAAACACCATATATTTT.

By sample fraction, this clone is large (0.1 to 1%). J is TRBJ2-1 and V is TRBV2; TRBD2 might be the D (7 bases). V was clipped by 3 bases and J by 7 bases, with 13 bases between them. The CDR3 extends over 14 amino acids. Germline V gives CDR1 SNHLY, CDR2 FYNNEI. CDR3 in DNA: TGTGCCAGCAGTGAGGGGGGGACATTGAATGAGCAGTTCTTC. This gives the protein CASSEGGTLNEQFF.

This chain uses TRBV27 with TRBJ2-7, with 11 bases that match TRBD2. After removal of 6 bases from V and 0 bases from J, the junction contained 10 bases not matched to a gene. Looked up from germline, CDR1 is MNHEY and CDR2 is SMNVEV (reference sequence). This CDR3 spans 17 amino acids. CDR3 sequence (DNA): TGTGCCAGCAGCCCCATCTCTACTAGCGGGAGCTCCTACGAGCAGTACTTC. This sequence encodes CASSPISTSGSSYEQYF.

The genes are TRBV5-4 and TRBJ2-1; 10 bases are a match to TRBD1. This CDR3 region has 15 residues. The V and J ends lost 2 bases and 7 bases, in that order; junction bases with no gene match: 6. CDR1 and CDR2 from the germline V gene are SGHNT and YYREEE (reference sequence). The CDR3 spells CASSFRQGAKNEQFF. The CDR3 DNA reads TGTGCCAGCAGCTTTCGACAGGGGGCTAAAAATGAGCAGTTCTTC. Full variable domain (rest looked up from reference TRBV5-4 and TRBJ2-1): ETGVTQSPTHLIKTRGQQVTLRCSSQSGHNTVSWYQQALGQGPQFIFQYYREEENGRGNFPPRFSGLQFPNYSSELNVNALELDDSALYLCASSFRQGAKNEQFFGPGTRLTVL.

The CDR3 DNA sequence: TGTGCCAGCAGCTCTGGGCAGGGGATCTTTCCCGGGGAGCTGTTTTTT. Protein sequence: CASSSGQGIFPGELFF. The rearrangement links TRBV5-6 to TRBJ2-2; a possible D gene is TRBD1 (6 bases). CDR3 length: 16 residues. From germline, CDR1 is SGHDT and CDR2 YYEEEE. Trimming stripped 3 bases from V and 6 bases from J, with 18 bases between.